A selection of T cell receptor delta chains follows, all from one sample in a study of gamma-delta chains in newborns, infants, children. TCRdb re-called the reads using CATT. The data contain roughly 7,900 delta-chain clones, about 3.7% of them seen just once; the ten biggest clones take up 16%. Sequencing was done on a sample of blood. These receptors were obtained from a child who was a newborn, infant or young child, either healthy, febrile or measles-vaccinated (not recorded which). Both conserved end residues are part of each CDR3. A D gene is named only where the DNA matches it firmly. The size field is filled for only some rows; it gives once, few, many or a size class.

cdr3_aa: CACDTLSESSWDTRQMFF
cdr3_nt: TGTGCCTGTGACACACTTTCTGAAAGCTCCTGGGACACCAGACAGATGTTTTTC
d_call: -
v_call: TRDV2
j_call: TRDJ3
clone_size: -

cdr3_aa: CACDTWGIFGSWDTRQMFF
cdr3_nt: TGTGCCTGCGACACCTGGGGGATATTCGGCTCCTGGGACACCCGACAGATGTTTTTC
d_call: TRDD3
v_call: TRDV2
j_call: TRDJ3
clone_size: -

cdr3_aa: CACDVLGDTTWDTRQMFF
cdr3_nt: TGTGCCTGTGACGTACTGGGGGATACGACCTGGGACACCCGACAGATGTTTTTC
d_call: TRDD3
v_call: TRDV2
j_call: TRDJ3
clone_size: medium-sized

cdr3_aa: CACDKLGETAQLFF
cdr3_nt: TGTGCCTGTGACAAGCTGGGGGAGACAGCACAACTCTTCTTT
d_call: TRDD3
v_call: TRDV2
j_call: TRDJ2
clone_size: medium-sized

cdr3_aa: CACDGMDPSPWDTRQMFF
cdr3_nt: TGTGCCTGTGACGGGATGGACCCCAGCCCCTGGGACACCCGACAGATGTTTTTC
d_call: -
v_call: TRDV2
j_call: TRDJ3
clone_size: -

cdr3_aa: CACDTGGLGDTRSSWDTRQMFF
cdr3_nt: TGTGCCTGTGACACCGGGGGACTGGGGGATACTCGGAGCTCCTGGGACACCCGACAGATGTTTTTC
d_call: TRDD3
v_call: TRDV2
j_call: TRDJ3
clone_size: few

cdr3_aa: CACDATGGRSSWDTRQMFF
cdr3_nt: TGTGCCTGTGACGCTACTGGGGGACGGAGCTCCTGGGACACCCGACAGATGTTTTTC
d_call: TRDD3
v_call: TRDV2
j_call: TRDJ3
clone_size: medium-sized

cdr3_aa: CACDTGGIRTDKLIF
cdr3_nt: TGTGCCTGTGACACTGGGGGGATACGCACCGATAAACTCATCTTT
d_call: TRDD3
v_call: TRDV2
j_call: TRDJ1
clone_size: few

cdr3_aa: CACDWGILLTAQLFF
cdr3_nt: TGTGCCTGTGACTGGGGGATACTTTTGACAGCACAACTCTTCTTT
d_call: TRDD3
v_call: TRDV2
j_call: TRDJ2
clone_size: many

cdr3_aa: CACDTGWGIPSWDTRRMFF
cdr3_nt: TGTGCCTGTGACACCGGCTGGGGGATCCCCTCCTGGGACACCCGACGGATGTTTTTC
d_call: TRDD3
v_call: TRDV2
j_call: TRDJ3
clone_size: -

cdr3_aa: CACDTASSWDTRQMFF
cdr3_nt: TGTGCCTGTGACACTGCCAGCTCCTGGGACACCCGACAGATGTTTTTC
d_call: -
v_call: TRDV2
j_call: TRDJ3
clone_size: few

cdr3_aa: CACDTVTLGDADKLIF
cdr3_nt: TGTGCCTGTGACACCGTTACTTTGGGGGACGCCGATAAACTCATCTTT
d_call: TRDD3
v_call: TRDV2
j_call: TRDJ1
clone_size: -

cdr3_aa: CACDALTGGYTDKLIF
cdr3_nt: TGTGCCTGTGACGCCCTTACTGGGGGATACACCGATAAACTCATCTTT
d_call: TRDD3
v_call: TRDV2
j_call: TRDJ1
clone_size: -

cdr3_aa: CACDAWGTASSWDTRQMFF
cdr3_nt: TGTGCCTGTGACGCCTGGGGGACAGCAAGCTCCTGGGACACCCGACAGATGTTTTTC
d_call: TRDD3
v_call: TRDV2
j_call: TRDJ3
clone_size: few

cdr3_aa: CACDILGDTWDTRQMFF
cdr3_nt: TGTGCCTGTGACATACTGGGGGATACCTGGGACACCCGACAGATGTTTTTC
d_call: TRDD3
v_call: TRDV2
j_call: TRDJ3
clone_size: large

cdr3_aa: CACDTVGGLSSWDTRQMFF
cdr3_nt: TGTGCCTGTGACACCGTAGGGGGCCTTAGCTCCTGGGACACCCGACAGATGTTTTTC
d_call: -
v_call: TRDV2
j_call: TRDJ3
clone_size: -

cdr3_aa: CACDSLLGEFTDKLIF
cdr3_nt: TGTGCCTGTGACAGTCTACTGGGGGAATTCACCGATAAACTCATCTTT
d_call: TRDD3
v_call: TRDV2
j_call: TRDJ1
clone_size: medium-sized

cdr3_aa: CACVDTLGSWDTRQMFF
cdr3_nt: TGTGCCTGCGTCGACACGCTAGGCTCCTGGGACACCCGACAGATGTTTTTC
d_call: -
v_call: TRDV2
j_call: TRDJ3
clone_size: -

cdr3_aa: CACDTAGGPSSWDTRQMFF
cdr3_nt: TGTGCCTGTGACACTGCTGGGGGGCCTAGCTCCTGGGACACCCGACAGATGTTTTTC
d_call: TRDD3
v_call: TRDV2
j_call: TRDJ3
clone_size: few

cdr3_aa: CACDSTGDSWDTRQMFF
cdr3_nt: TGTGCCTGTGACAGTACTGGGGACTCCTGGGACACCCGACAGATGTTTTTC
d_call: TRDD3
v_call: TRDV2
j_call: TRDJ3
clone_size: large

cdr3_aa: CACDPVLGDTNSSWNTRQMFF
cdr3_nt: TGTGCCTGTGACCCGGTACTGGGGGATACTAACAGCTCCTGGAACACCCGACAGATGTTTTTC
d_call: TRDD3
v_call: TRDV2
j_call: TRDJ3
clone_size: few

cdr3_aa: CACDSVLGDTRTWDTRQMFF
cdr3_nt: TGTGCCTGTGACTCCGTACTGGGGGATACGCGCACCTGGGACACCCGACAGATGTTTTTC
d_call: TRDD3
v_call: TRDV2
j_call: TRDJ3
clone_size: medium-sized

cdr3_aa: CACDSTGGPWDTRQMFF
cdr3_nt: TGTGCCTGTGACAGTACTGGGGGTCCCTGGGACACCCGACAGATGTTTTTC
d_call: TRDD3
v_call: TRDV2
j_call: TRDJ3
clone_size: -

cdr3_aa: CACDPVLGAAPSWDTRQMFF
cdr3_nt: TGTGCCTGTGACCCCGTACTGGGGGCTGCTCCTTCCTGGGACACCCGACAGATGTTTTTC
d_call: TRDD3
v_call: TRDV2
j_call: TRDJ3
clone_size: -

cdr3_aa: CACDTGILTLTAQLFF
cdr3_nt: TGTGCCTGTGACACGGGGATCCTTACTTTGACAGCACAACTCTTCTTT
d_call: -
v_call: TRDV2
j_call: TRDJ2
clone_size: few

cdr3_aa: CACDTVGGLTAQLFF
cdr3_nt: TGTGCCTGTGACACCGTGGGGGGACTGACAGCACAACTCTTCTTT
d_call: -
v_call: TRDV2
j_call: TRDJ2
clone_size: -

cdr3_aa: CACGTVWGSWDTRQMFF
cdr3_nt: TGTGCCTGTGGCACCGTCTGGGGATCCTGGGACACCCGACAGATGTTTTTC
d_call: -
v_call: TRDV2
j_call: TRDJ3
clone_size: few

cdr3_aa: CACDTAGSLGAQLFF
cdr3_nt: TGTGCCTGTGACACCGCTGGGAGCCTTGGGGCACAACTCTTCTTT
d_call: -
v_call: TRDV2
j_call: TRDJ2
clone_size: many

cdr3_aa: CALGASGGIGPLTAQLFF
cdr3_nt: TGTGCTCTTGGGGCTTCGGGGGGGATAGGTCCTTTGACAGCACAACTCTTCTTT
d_call: TRDD3
v_call: TRDV1
j_call: TRDJ2
clone_size: few

cdr3_aa: CACDTWGIRGTWDTRQMFF
cdr3_nt: TGTGCCTGTGACACCTGGGGGATAAGGGGGACCTGGGACACCCGACAGATGTTTTTC
d_call: TRDD3
v_call: TRDV2
j_call: TRDJ3
clone_size: -

cdr3_aa: CACDVLAITSSWDTRQMFF
cdr3_nt: TGTGCCTGTGATGTTCTGGCCATAACAAGCTCCTGGGACACCCGACAGATGTTTTTC
d_call: -
v_call: TRDV2
j_call: TRDJ3
clone_size: few

cdr3_aa: CACDTGGYGSRDTRQMFF
cdr3_nt: TGTGCCTGCGACACTGGGGGATACGGCTCCCGGGACACCCGACAGATGTTTTTC
d_call: TRDD3
v_call: TRDV2
j_call: TRDJ3
clone_size: few

cdr3_aa: CACDTGGYGSWDTRQMFF
cdr3_nt: TGTGCCTGTGACACAGGGGGATACGGCTCCTGGGACACCCGACAGATGTTTTTC
d_call: TRDD3
v_call: TRDV2
j_call: TRDJ3
clone_size: medium-sized

cdr3_aa: CACDKVLGDWNSWDTRQMFF
cdr3_nt: TGTGCCTGTGACAAAGTACTGGGGGATTGGAACTCCTGGGACACCCGACAGATGTTTTTC
d_call: TRDD3
v_call: TRDV2
j_call: TRDJ3
clone_size: few

cdr3_aa: CALGELFYWGTDKLIF
cdr3_nt: TGTGCTCTTGGGGAACTCTTCTACTGGGGGACCGATAAACTCATCTTT
d_call: TRDD3
v_call: TRDV1
j_call: TRDJ1
clone_size: few

cdr3_aa: CALGAGGRTAQLFF
cdr3_nt: TGTGCTCTTGGCGCCGGGGGGAGGACAGCACAACTCTTCTTT
d_call: -
v_call: TRDV1
j_call: TRDJ2
clone_size: medium-sized

cdr3_aa: CACDTAGIRVWDTRQMFF
cdr3_nt: TGTGCCTGTGACACCGCGGGGATACGCGTCTGGGACACCCGACAGATGTTTTTC
d_call: TRDD3
v_call: TRDV2
j_call: TRDJ3
clone_size: medium-sized

cdr3_aa: CACDAVGATGGYTWDTRQMFF
cdr3_nt: TGTGCCTGTGACGCCGTGGGTGCGACTGGGGGATACACCTGGGACACCCGACAGATGTTTTTC
d_call: TRDD3
v_call: TRDV2
j_call: TRDJ3
clone_size: -

cdr3_aa: CACDTVGDTQTSWDTRQMFF
cdr3_nt: TGTGCCTGTGACACGGTGGGGGATACGCAAACCTCCTGGGACACCCGACAGATGTTTTTC
d_call: TRDD3
v_call: TRDV2
j_call: TRDJ3
clone_size: -

cdr3_aa: CACDRLGDTSWDTRQMFF
cdr3_nt: TGTGCCTGTGACAGACTGGGGGATACGTCCTGGGACACCCGACAGATGTTTTTC
d_call: TRDD3
v_call: TRDV2
j_call: TRDJ3
clone_size: medium-sized

cdr3_aa: CACDTWGFSSSWDTRQMFF
cdr3_nt: TGTGCCTGTGACACCTGGGGGTTCTCCAGCTCCTGGGACACCCGACAGATGTTTTTC
d_call: -
v_call: TRDV2
j_call: TRDJ3
clone_size: -

cdr3_aa: CACDTVLGVLSSWDTRQMFF
cdr3_nt: TGTGCCTGTGACACCGTACTGGGGGTCCTCTCCTCCTGGGACACCCGACAGATGTTTTTC
d_call: TRDD3
v_call: TRDV2
j_call: TRDJ3
clone_size: medium-sized

cdr3_aa: CACDKVLGDISWDTRQMFF
cdr3_nt: TGTGCCTGTGACAAAGTACTGGGGGATATCTCCTGGGACACCCGACAGATGTTTTTC
d_call: TRDD3
v_call: TRDV2
j_call: TRDJ3
clone_size: medium-sized

cdr3_aa: CACDTVWGIRSWDTRQMFF
cdr3_nt: TGTGCCTGTGACACCGTCTGGGGGATACGCTCCTGGGACACCCGACAGATGTTTTTC
d_call: TRDD3
v_call: TRDV2
j_call: TRDJ3
clone_size: medium-sized

cdr3_aa: CACDTVLGIQDSWDTRQMFF
cdr3_nt: TGTGCCTGTGACACTGTACTGGGGATACAAGACTCCTGGGACACCCGACAGATGTTTTTC
d_call: TRDD3
v_call: TRDV2
j_call: TRDJ3
clone_size: medium-sized

cdr3_aa: CACDTLGASSWDTRQMFF
cdr3_nt: TGTGCCTGTGACACTCTGGGGGCCTCCTCCTGGGACACCCGACAGATGTTTTTC
d_call: TRDD3
v_call: TRDV2
j_call: TRDJ3
clone_size: medium-sized

cdr3_aa: CACDSVLWVNSWDTRQMFF
cdr3_nt: TGTGCCTGTGACAGCGTACTGTGGGTCAACTCCTGGGACACCCGACAGATGTTTTTC
d_call: -
v_call: TRDV2
j_call: TRDJ3
clone_size: few

cdr3_aa: CACDILGIPTDKLIF
cdr3_nt: TGTGCCTGTGACATTTTGGGGATACCCACCGATAAACTCATCTTT
d_call: TRDD3
v_call: TRDV2
j_call: TRDJ1
clone_size: medium-sized

cdr3_aa: CACDTWGIPDKLIF
cdr3_nt: TGTGCCTGTGACACCTGGGGGATACCCGATAAACTCATCTTT
d_call: TRDD3
v_call: TRDV2
j_call: TRDJ1
clone_size: large

cdr3_aa: CACDTVLGDTRSSWDTRQMFF
cdr3_nt: TGTGCCTGTGACACCGTACTGGGGGATACGCGCAGCTCCTGGGACACCCGACAGATGTTTTTC
d_call: TRDD3
v_call: TRDV2
j_call: TRDJ3
clone_size: -

cdr3_aa: CACDTLGDKKGTDKLIF
cdr3_nt: TGTGCCTGTGACACTCTGGGGGATAAAAAAGGTACCGATAAACTCATCTTT
d_call: TRDD3
v_call: TRDV2
j_call: TRDJ1
clone_size: many

cdr3_aa: CACDTWASSWDTRQMFF
cdr3_nt: TGTGCCTGTGACACCTGGGCCAGCTCCTGGGACACCCGACAGATGTTTTTC
d_call: -
v_call: TRDV2
j_call: TRDJ3
clone_size: many

cdr3_aa: CACDPVRISWDTRQMFF
cdr3_nt: TGTGCCTGTGATCCCGTACGGATCTCCTGGGACACTCGACAGATGTTTTTC
d_call: -
v_call: TRDV2
j_call: TRDJ3
clone_size: -

cdr3_aa: CACDTLGGSWDTRQMFF
cdr3_nt: TGTGCCTGTGACACGCTGGGGGGTTCCTGGGACACCCGACAGATGTTTTTC
d_call: TRDD3
v_call: TRDV2
j_call: TRDJ3
clone_size: few

cdr3_aa: CACDTLGDLTARPFF
cdr3_nt: TGTGCCTGTGACACCCTGGGGGATTTGACAGCACGACCCTTCTTT
d_call: TRDD3
v_call: TRDV2
j_call: TRDJ2
clone_size: few

cdr3_aa: CACDILGDTMNWDTRQMFF
cdr3_nt: TGTGCCTGTGACATACTGGGGGATACGATGAACTGGGACACCCGACAGATGTTTTTC
d_call: TRDD3
v_call: TRDV2
j_call: TRDJ3
clone_size: few